This entry lists 4 T cell receptor beta chains sequenced from one sample in a study of identical twins (dated by TCRdb to the mid-2010s). The library relied on 5' RACE. TCRdb names Illumina HiSeq 2000 as the instrument used. TCRdb reworked the public reads: Q25 trimming with fastp, MiXCR clone assembly, productive beta chains retained. Each record represents a unique CDR3 protein, reported with the most common genes and DNA among its rows. Here the sample has under 500,000 distinct CDR3 sequences; roughly an eighth occur a single time. The ten largest make up approximately 0.98% of the sample. These data are also associated with another study on yellow fever vaccine responses in identical twins.

Sample: CD4+ T cells sorted from blood. The receptors derive from a woman aged 18-29 years in good health.

This clonotype was seen many times. V gene TRBV3-1 combines with J gene TRBJ2-5; D is possibly TRBD1 or TRBD2 (6 bases each). The CDR3 is 17 amino acids. Germline V lookup: CDR1 LGHDT, CDR2 YNNKEL (reference sequence). Deletions cut 0 bases from V and 5 bases from J, with 19 bases between. Here the CDR3 reads CASSQDSGGGQWETQYF. The DNA for the CDR3 is TGTGCCAGCAGCCAAGATAGCGGAGGGGGTCAATGGGAGACCCAGTACTTC.

This clonotype was recorded at least ten times. The V gene is TRBV3-1, the J gene TRBJ1-1, with 8 bases identical to TRBD1. The trim removed 8 bases at V and 4 bases at J, leaving 3 bases unmatched. This CDR3 is 12 amino acids long. From germline, CDR1 is LGHDT and CDR2 YNNKEL (reference sequence). The CDR3 DNA sequence: TGTGCCAGCGGAACAGGGGGCACTGAAGCTTTCTTT. It yields the protein CASGTGGTEAFF.

The chain employs TRBV7-8 and TRBJ2-3; 9 nucleotides align to TRBD1. Germline assignment: CDR1 SGHVS and CDR2 FQNEAQ. The V and J ends lost 5 bases and 9 bases, in that order; junction bases with no gene match: 12. This CDR3 is 15 amino acids long. The CDR3 reads CASSPRDRDEGTQYF. The CDR3 DNA sequence: TGTGCCAGCAGCCCCCGGGACAGGGACGAGGGGACGCAGTATTTT.

The chain is built from TRBV20-1 and TRBJ2-1, with TRBD2 identical over 12 bases. CDR1 is DFQATT, CDR2 SNEGSKA, per germline (reference sequence). J gave up 1 base and V 5 bases, and 3 bases lay outside the gene matches. The CDR3 has 15 amino acids. CDR3 residues: CSASGLAGSYNEQFF. The CDR3 DNA sequence: TGCAGTGCTTCGGGACTAGCGGGTTCCTACAATGAGCAGTTCTTC.